The source of this TCR beta chain is a study of blood T cell repertoires in COVID-19. Study overall: The United States, Italy and Spain were the sources of the acute and convalescent COVID-19 samples. T cells, B-cell-depleted T cells, or PBMCs supplied cDNA or gDNA.

Original processing notes: Estimated nucleated cell counts came from reference gene primer amplification. Produced via immunoSEQ multiplex PCR; TCRdb's table is partial and in-frame only. Clonal size and the V and J genes are those of that table, whereas D and trimming came from the DNA. Of approximately 180,000 clones listed, 70% to 90% are singletons. The germline V gene encodes CDR1 SEHNR and CDR2 FQNEAQ (reference sequence). The CDR3 is 12 residues long. V gave up 5 bases and J gave up 6 bases, with 10 bases separating them. The genes are TRBV7-9 and TRBJ1-2; D remains unclear. This TCR was sampled from a human donor with active or convalescent COVID-19. The donor label of this sample is uncertain. The sequenced material came from peripheral blood. The CDR3 bases are TGTGCCAGCAGCAACAGCTTGGATGGCTACACCTTC. Protein: CASSNSLDGYTF. Supplemented by reference TRBV7-9 and TRBJ1-2, the full variable domain reads DTGVSQNPRHKITKRGQNVTFRCDPISEHNRLYWYRQTLGQGPEFLTYFQNEAQLEKSRLLSDRFSAERPKGSFSTLEIQRTEQGDSAMYLCASSNSLDGYTFGSGTRLTVV.